This T cell receptor (beta chain) was recorded in a study of T-cell memory formation after mild COVID-19. Study-level results: Memory from before infection featured some responding clones, which suggests cross-reactive memory joined.

5'RACE primed at constant segments yielded TCR alpha and TCR beta cDNA libraries bearing sample barcodes and UMIs. TCRdb fed the 5' RACE reads into MiXCR, producing one record per CDR3 protein. Among about 430,000 distinct CDR3 sequences listed, more than 20% were seen once. This clonotype appeared a few times. No antigen is known for it. Trimming removed 5 bases from V and 10 bases from J, with 12 bases in between. CDR1 and CDR2 (germline): MGHRA, YSYEKL. The CDR3 extends over 12 amino acids. The source is an adult woman who had mild COVID-19 (a few samples of this study predate the infection). Cell type and time point are not known. The material sequenced was PBMCs or a T cell subset sorted from them (not recorded which). The chain recombines TRBV4-1 with TRBJ2-1; TRBD2 might be the D (6 bases). CDR3 loop: CASSSSATEQFF. In nucleotides, the CDR3 is TGCGCCAGCAGCTCTAGCGCAACAGAGCAGTTCTTC.